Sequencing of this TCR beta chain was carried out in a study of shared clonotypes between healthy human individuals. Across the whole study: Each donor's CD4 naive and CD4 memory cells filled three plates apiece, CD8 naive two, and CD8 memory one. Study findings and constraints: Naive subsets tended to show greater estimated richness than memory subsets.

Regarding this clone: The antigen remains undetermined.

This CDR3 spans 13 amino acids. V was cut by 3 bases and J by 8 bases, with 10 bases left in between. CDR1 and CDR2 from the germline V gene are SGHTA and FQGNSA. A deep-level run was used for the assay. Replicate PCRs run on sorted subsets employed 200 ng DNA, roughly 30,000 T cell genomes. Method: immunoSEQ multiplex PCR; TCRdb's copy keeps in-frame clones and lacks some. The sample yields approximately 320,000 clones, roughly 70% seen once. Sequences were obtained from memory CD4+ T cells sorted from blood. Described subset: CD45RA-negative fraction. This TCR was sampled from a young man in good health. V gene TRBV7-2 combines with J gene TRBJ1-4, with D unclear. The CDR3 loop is CASSFGRGEKLFF. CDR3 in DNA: TGTGCCAGCAGCTTTGGACGTGGGGAAAAACTGTTTTTT.